This T cell receptor (beta chain) was sequenced in a study of T-cell memory formation after mild COVID-19. In germline, CDR1 is SGHTA, CDR2 FQGNSA. The CDR3 has 15 residues. The V and J ends lost 1 base and 7 bases, in that order; junction bases with no gene match: 6. TCRdb reanalysed the 5' RACE reads using MiXCR and keeps one entry per CDR3 protein. The data show over 300,000 distinct CDR3 sequences, under 25% seen once. This TCR derives from a man in his late teens or twenties who had mild COVID-19 (a few samples of this study predate the infection). Cell type and time point are not known. Sequenced material: PBMCs or a T cell subset sorted from them (not recorded which). The V and J genes are TRBV7-2 and TRBJ1-5, with TRBD1 identical over 8 bases. CDR3 nucleotide sequence: TGTGCCAGCAGCTTAGGCAGCAGGGGGCGGCAGCCCCAGCATTTT. Translating it yields CASSLGSRGRQPQHF.